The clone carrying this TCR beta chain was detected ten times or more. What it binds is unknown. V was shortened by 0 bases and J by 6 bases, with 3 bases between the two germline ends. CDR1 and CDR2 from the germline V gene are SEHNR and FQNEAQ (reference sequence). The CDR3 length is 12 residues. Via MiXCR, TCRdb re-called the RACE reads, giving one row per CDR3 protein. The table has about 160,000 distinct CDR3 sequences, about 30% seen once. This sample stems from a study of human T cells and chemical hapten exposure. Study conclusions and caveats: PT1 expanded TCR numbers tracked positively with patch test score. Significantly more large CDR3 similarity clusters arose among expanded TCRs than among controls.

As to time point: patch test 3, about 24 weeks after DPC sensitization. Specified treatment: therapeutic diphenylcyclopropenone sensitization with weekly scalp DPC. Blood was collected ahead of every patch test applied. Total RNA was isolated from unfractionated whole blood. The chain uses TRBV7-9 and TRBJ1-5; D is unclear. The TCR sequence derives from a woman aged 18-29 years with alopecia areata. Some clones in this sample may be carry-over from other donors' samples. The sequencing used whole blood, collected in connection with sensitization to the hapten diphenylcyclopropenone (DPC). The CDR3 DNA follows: TGTGCCAGCAGCTTAGCAGGTCAGCCCCAGCATTTT. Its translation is CASSLAGQPQHF.